Included here is one T cell receptor (beta chain) sequence, with context. The record originates from a study of shared clonotypes between healthy human individuals. As processed by the authors: Because ImmunoSEQ provided only junction sequences with no quality scores, the filtering differed. TCRdb's table, derived via immunoSEQ multiplex PCR, lists solely in-frame clones and lacks some. That table is the source of V, J and clone size, and D and trimming were worked out from the DNA. Here the sample spans fewer than 2.5 million clones, roughly 93% being singletons. The sample was naive CD4+ T cells from PBMCs. The subset denotes: CD45RA+ positively selected. This TCR derives from a man younger than 30 in good health. Some clones in this sample may be carry-over from other donors' samples.

This CDR3 is CASPRDGGETQYF. CDR3 DNA sequence: TGTGCCTCCCCCCGGGACGGTGGAGAGACCCAGTACTTC. The gene calls are TRBV6-1 and TRBJ2-5; D is perhaps TRBD1 or TRBD2 (5 bases each). This CDR3 comprises 13 residues. Germline-derived CDR1 and CDR2 are MNHNS and SASEGT. V lost 11 bases to trimming and J lost 4 bases, with 17 bases between them.